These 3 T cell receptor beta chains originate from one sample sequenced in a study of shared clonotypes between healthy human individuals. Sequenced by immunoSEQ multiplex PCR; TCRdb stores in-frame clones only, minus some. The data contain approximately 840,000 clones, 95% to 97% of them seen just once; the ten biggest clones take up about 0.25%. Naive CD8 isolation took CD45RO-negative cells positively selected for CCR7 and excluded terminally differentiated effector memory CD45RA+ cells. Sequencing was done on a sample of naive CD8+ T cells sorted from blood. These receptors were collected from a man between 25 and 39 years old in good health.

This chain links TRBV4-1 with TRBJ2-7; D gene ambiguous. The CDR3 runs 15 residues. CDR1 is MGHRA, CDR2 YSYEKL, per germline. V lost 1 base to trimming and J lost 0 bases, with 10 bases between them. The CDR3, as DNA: TGCGCCAGCAGCCAAGGGTTGGCCACCTCCTACGAGCAGTACTTC. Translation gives CASSQGLATSYEQYF.

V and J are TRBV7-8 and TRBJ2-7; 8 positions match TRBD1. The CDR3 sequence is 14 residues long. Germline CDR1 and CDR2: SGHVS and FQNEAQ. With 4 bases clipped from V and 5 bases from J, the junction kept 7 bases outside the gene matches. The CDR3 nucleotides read TGTGCCAGCAGCTACGGACAGGGATTAAACGAGCAGTACTTC. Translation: CASSYGQGLNEQYF.

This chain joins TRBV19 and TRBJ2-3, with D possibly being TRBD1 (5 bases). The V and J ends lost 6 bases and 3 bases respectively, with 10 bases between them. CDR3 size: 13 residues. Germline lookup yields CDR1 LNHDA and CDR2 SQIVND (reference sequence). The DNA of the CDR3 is TGTGCCAGTAGCAGGGTATGGACAGATACGCAGTATTTT. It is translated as CASSRVWTDTQYF. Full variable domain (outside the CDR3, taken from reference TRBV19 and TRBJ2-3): DGGITQSPKYLFRKEGQNVTLSCEQNLNHDAMYWYRQDPGQGLRLIYYSQIVNDFQKGDIAEGYSVSREKKESFPLTVTSAQKNPTAFYLCASSRVWTDTQYFGPGTRLTVL.